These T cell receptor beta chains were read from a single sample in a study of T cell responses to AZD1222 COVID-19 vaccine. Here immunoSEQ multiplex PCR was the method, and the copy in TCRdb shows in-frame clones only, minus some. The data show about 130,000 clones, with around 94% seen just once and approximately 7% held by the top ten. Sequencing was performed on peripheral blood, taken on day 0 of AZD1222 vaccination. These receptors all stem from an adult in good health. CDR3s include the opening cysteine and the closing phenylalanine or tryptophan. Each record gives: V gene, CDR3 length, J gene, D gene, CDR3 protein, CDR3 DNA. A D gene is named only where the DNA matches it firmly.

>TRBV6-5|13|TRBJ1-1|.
CASSYSPSWGAFF
TGTGCCAGCAGTTACTCGCCGTCGTGGGGAGCTTTCTTT
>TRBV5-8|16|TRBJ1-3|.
CASSPGHSISGNTIYF
TGTGCCAGCAGCCCCGGACACTCCATCTCTGGAAACACCATATATTTT
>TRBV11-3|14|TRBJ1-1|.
CASSLGPGNTEAFF
TGTGCCAGCAGCCTCGGGCCAGGGAACACTGAAGCTTTCTTT
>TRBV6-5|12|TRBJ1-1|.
CASKVGGTEAFF
TGTGCCAGCAAAGTTGGGGGGACTGAAGCTTTCTTT
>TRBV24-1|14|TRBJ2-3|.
CATSDSGRQDTQYF
TGTGCCACCAGTGATTCTGGTAGACAAGATACGCAGTATTTT
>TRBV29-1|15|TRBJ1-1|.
CSVDGPAVTNTEAFF
TGCAGCGTTGATGGGCCGGCGGTGACCAACACTGAAGCTTTCTTT
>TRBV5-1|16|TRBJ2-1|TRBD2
CASSLSGRAKNNEQFF
TGCGCCAGCAGCCTTAGCGGGAGGGCCAAAAACAATGAGCAGTTCTTC
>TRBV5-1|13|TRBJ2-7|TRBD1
CASSWGQLYEQYF
TGCGCCAGCAGCTGGGGACAGTTATACGAGCAGTACTTC
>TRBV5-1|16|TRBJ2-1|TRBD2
CASSQTSGSSYNEQFF
TGCGCCAGCAGCCAGACTAGCGGGAGCTCCTACAATGAGCAGTTCTTC
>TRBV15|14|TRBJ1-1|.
CATSRWSANTEAFF
TGTGCCACCAGCAGATGGTCCGCGAACACTGAAGCTTTCTTT
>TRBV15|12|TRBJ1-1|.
CATSQLNTEAFF
TGTGCCACCAGCCAGCTGAACACTGAAGCTTTCTTT
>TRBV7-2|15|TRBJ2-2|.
CASSLQGQFTGELFF
TGTGCCAGCAGCTTACAAGGACAGTTCACCGGGGAGCTGTTTTTT
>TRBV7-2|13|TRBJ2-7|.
CASSREDVYEQYF
TGTGCCAGCAGCCGCGAGGACGTCTACGAGCAGTACTTC
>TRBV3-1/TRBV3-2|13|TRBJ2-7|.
CASSQGGVYEQYF
TGTGCCAGCAGCCAAGGGGGGGTGTACGAGCAGTACTTC
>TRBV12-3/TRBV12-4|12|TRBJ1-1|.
CASCPGSNRAFF
TGTGCCAGCTGTCCAGGCAGTAATCGAGCTTTCTTT
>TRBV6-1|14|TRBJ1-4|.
CASTRGSTNEKLFF
TGTGCCAGCACCAGGGGTTCAACTAATGAAAAACTGTTTTTT
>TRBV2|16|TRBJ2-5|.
CASSDLPWGRVKTQYF
TGTGCCAGCAGTGACCTCCCGTGGGGACGGGTGAAGACCCAGTACTTC
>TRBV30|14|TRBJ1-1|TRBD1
CAWSMGQGGTEAFF
TGTGCCTGGAGTATGGGACAGGGAGGGACTGAAGCTTTCTTT
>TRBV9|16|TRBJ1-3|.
CASSARTGTAGNTIYF
TGTGCCAGCAGCGCCCGAACCGGGACGGCTGGAAACACCATATATTTT
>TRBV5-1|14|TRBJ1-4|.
CASSWGPTNEKLFF
TGCGCCAGCAGCTGGGGCCCAACTAATGAAAAACTGTTTTTT
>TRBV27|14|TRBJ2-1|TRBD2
CASSPGLAGNEQFF
TGTGCCAGCAGTCCGGGACTAGCGGGTAATGAGCAGTTCTTC
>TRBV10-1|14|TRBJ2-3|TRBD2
CATKPGTNTDTQYF
TGCGCCACCAAACCCGGGACTAACACAGATACGCAGTATTTT
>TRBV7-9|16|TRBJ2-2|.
CASSLTGGRDTGELFF
TGTGCCAGCAGCCTCACCGGGGGGCGGGACACCGGGGAGCTGTTTTTT
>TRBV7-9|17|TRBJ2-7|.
CASSLPDSVSVSYEQYF
TGTGCCAGCAGCTTACCAGACAGCGTATCCGTCTCCTACGAGCAGTACTTC
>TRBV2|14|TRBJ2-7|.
CASSKKDPPYEQYF
TGTGCCAGCTCAAAAAAGGACCCACCCTACGAGCAGTACTTC
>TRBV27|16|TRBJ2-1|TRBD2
CASSPGTSGHYNEQFF
TGTGCCAGCAGTCCTGGGACTAGCGGGCATTACAATGAGCAGTTCTTC
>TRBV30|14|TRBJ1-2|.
CAWSHRGTHYGYTF
TGTGCCTGGAGCCACCGTGGGACACACTATGGCTACACCTTC
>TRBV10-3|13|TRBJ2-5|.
CAISRGPQETQYF
TGTGCCATCTCAAGGGGACCCCAAGAGACCCAGTACTTC
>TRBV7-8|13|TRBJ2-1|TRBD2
CASSLGGLAAQFF
TGTGCCAGCAGCTTAGGGGGACTAGCCGCGCAGTTCTTC